This T cell receptor (beta chain) was documented in a study of glioma-infiltrating T cells after dendritic cell vaccination. Looking at the study overall: Samples are from glioblastoma patients in Phase I and II dendritic cell vaccine trials.

Assay used: immunoSEQ multiplex PCR; TCRdb lists only in-frame clones, some missing. The data hold 65,000 or so clones, with approximately 86% observed a single time. The germline CDR1 and CDR2 sequences are GTSNPN and SVGIG (reference sequence). The V segment lost 0 bases and the J segment 3 bases; nucleotides outside the gene matches: 5. The CDR3 is 16 amino acids. Time point meaning: after dendritic cell vaccination, including at tumor progression/relapse. The sample consisted of blood, taken after dendritic cell vaccination. The chain carries TRBV30 and TRBJ2-2; TRBD2 matches at 9 bases. This sequence originates from a human donor with glioblastoma. CDR3: CAWSVKRGAYTGELFF. CDR3 DNA sequence: TGTGCCTGGAGTGTGAAGCGGGGGGCCTACACCGGGGAGCTGTTTTTT.